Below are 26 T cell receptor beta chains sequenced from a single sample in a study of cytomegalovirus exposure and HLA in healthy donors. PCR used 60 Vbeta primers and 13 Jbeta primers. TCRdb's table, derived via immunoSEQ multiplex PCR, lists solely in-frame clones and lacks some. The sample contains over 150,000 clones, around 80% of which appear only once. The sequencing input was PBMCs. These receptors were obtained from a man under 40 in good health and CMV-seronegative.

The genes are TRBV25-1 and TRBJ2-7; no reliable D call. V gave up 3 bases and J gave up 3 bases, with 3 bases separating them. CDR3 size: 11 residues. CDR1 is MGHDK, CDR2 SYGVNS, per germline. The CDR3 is CASSDSYEQYF. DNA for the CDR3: TGTGCCAGCAGTGACAGCTACGAGCAGTACTTC.

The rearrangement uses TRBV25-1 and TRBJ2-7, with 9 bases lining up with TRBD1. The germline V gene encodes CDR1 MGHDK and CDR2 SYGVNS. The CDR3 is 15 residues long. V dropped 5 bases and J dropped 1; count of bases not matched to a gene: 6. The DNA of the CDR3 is TGTGCCAGCAGTCCCCAGGGACAGGGTTCCTACGAGCAGTACTTC. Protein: CASSPQGQGSYEQYF.

CDR3 loop: CASSDLESPGLYNEQFF. CDR3 in DNA: TGCGCCAGCAGTGATCTCGAATCCCCGGGACTTTACAATGAGCAGTTCTTC. The V and J genes are TRBV10-1 and TRBJ2-1; D perhaps matches TRBD2 (6 bases). The V gene's germline CDR1 is WNHNN and CDR2 SYGVQD (reference sequence). The V end lost 3 bases, the J end lost 4 bases, and 19 bases lay between the germline ends. CDR3 length: 17 residues.

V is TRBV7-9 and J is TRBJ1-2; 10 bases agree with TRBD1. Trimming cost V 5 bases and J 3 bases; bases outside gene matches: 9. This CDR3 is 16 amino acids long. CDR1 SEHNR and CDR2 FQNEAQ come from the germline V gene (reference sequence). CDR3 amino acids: CASSVTGGGRDYGYTF. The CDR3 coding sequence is TGTGCCAGCAGCGTGACAGGGGGCGGTAGAGACTATGGCTACACCTTC.

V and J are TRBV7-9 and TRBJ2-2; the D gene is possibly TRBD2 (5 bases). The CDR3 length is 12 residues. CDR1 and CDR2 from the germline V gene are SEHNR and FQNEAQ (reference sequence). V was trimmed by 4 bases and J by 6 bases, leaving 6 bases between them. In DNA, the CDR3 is TGTGCCAGCAGCTGGGGAGCCGGGGAGCTGTTTTTT. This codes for CASSWGAGELFF. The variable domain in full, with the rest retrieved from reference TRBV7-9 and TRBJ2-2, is DTGVSQNPRHKITKRGQNVTFRCDPISEHNRLYWYRQTLGQGPEFLTYFQNEAQLEKSRLLSDRFSAERPKGSFSTLEIQRTEQGDSAMYLCASSWGAGELFFGEGSRLTVL.

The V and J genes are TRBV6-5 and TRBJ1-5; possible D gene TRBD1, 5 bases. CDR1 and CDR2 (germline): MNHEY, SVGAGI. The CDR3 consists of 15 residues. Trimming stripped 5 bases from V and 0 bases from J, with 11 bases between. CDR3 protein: CASSNGHPSNQPQHF. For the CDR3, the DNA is TGTGCCAGCAGTAACGGACATCCTAGCAATCAGCCCCAGCATTTT.

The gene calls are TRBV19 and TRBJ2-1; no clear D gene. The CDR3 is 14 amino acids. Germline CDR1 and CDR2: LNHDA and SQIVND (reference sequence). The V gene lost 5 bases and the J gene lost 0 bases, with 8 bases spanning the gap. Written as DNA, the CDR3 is TGTGCCAGTAGTTGGCAGGCCTCCTACAATGAGCAGTTCTTC. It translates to CASSWQASYNEQFF. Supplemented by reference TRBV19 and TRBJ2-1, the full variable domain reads DGGITQSPKYLFRKEGQNVTLSCEQNLNHDAMYWYRQDPGQGLRLIYYSQIVNDFQKGDIAEGYSVSREKKESFPLTVTSAQKNPTAFYLCASSWQASYNEQFFGPGTRLTVL.

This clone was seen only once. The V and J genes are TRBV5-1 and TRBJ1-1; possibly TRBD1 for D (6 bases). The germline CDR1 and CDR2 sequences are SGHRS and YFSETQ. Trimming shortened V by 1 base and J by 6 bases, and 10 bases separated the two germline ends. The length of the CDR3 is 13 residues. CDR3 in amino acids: CASSLSGVPEAFF. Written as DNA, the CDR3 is TGCGCCAGCAGCTTGTCAGGGGTCCCTGAAGCTTTCTTT.

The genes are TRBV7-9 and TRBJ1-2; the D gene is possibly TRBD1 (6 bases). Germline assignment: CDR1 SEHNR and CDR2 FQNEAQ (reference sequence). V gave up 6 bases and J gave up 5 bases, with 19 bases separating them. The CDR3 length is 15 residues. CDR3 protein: CASSLSGTTDYGYTF. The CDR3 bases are TGTGCCAGCAGTCTTTCCGGGACAACTGATTATGGCTACACCTTC. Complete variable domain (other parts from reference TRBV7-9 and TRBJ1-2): DTGVSQNPRHKITKRGQNVTFRCDPISEHNRLYWYRQTLGQGPEFLTYFQNEAQLEKSRLLSDRFSAERPKGSFSTLEIQRTEQGDSAMYLCASSLSGTTDYGYTFGSGTRLTVV.

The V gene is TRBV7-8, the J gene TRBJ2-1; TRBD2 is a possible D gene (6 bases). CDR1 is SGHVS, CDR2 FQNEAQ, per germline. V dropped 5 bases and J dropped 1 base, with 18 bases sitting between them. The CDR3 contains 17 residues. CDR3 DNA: TGTGCCAGCAGCCCCTCGGCGGGGACGGGATCCTACAATGAGCAGTTCTTC. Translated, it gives CASSPSAGTGSYNEQFF.

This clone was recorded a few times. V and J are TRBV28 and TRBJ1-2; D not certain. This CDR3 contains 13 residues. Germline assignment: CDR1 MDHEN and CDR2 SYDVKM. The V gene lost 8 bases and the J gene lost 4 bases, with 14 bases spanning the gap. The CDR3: CASGFPLGYGYTF. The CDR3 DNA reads TGTGCCAGCGGCTTTCCTCTAGGCTATGGCTACACCTTC.

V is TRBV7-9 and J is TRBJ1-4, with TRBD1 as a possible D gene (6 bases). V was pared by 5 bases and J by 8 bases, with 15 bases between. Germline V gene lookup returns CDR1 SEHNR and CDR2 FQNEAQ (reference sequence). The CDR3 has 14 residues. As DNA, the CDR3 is TGTGCCAGCAGCCGGACTGGGGGGGGCGAAAAACTGTTTTTT. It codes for CASSRTGGGEKLFF.

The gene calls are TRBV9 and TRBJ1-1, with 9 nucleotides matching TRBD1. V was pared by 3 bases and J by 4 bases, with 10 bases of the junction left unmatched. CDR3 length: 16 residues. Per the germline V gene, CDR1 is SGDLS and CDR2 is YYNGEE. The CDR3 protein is CASSGSGQGAITEAFF. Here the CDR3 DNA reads TGTGCCAGCAGCGGATCGGGACAGGGTGCAATCACTGAAGCTTTCTTT. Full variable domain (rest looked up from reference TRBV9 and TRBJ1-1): DSGVTQTPKHLITATGQRVTLRCSPRSGDLSVYWYQQSLDQGLQFLIQYYNGEERAKGNILERFSAQQFPDLHSELNLSSLELGDSALYFCASSGSGQGAITEAFFGQGTRLTVV.

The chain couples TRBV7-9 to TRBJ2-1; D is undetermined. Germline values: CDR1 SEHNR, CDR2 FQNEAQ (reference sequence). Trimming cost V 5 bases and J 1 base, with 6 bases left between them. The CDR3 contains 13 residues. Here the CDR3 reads CASSPVSYNEQFF. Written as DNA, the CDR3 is TGTGCCAGCAGCCCCGTTTCCTACAATGAGCAGTTCTTC.

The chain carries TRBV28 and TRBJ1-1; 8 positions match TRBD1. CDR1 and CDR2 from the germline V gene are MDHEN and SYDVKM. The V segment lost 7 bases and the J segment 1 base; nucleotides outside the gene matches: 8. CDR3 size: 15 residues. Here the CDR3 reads CASTYRGMRNTEAFF. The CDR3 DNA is TGTGCCAGCACTTACAGGGGGATGAGGAACACTGAAGCTTTCTTT.

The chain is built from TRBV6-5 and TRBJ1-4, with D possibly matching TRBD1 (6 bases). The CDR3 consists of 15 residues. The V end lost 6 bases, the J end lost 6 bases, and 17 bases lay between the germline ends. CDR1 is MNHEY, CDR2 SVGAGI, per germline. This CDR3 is CASSPRGGGDEKLFF. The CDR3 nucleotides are TGTGCCAGCAGCCCAAGGGGAGGGGGAGATGAAAAACTGTTTTTT.

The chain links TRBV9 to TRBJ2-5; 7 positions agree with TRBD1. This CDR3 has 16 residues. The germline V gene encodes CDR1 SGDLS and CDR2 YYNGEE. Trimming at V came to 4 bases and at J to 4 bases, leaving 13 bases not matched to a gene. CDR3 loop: CASSTHRGGAGETQYF. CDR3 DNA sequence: TGTGCCAGCAGCACGCACAGGGGTGGTGCCGGAGAGACCCAGTACTTC.

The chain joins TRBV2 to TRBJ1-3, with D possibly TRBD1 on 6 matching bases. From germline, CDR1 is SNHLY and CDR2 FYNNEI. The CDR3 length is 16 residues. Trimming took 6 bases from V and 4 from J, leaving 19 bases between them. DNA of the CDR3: TGTGCCAGCAGAAATGACGGACAGATAAGAGGAAACACCATATATTTT. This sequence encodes CASRNDGQIRGNTIYF.

The chain's CDR3 is CASSPRGAGGNTIYF. The CDR3 DNA reads as TGTGCCAGCAGCCCTCGCGGGGCGGGGGGAAACACCATATATTTT. The chain recombines TRBV28 with TRBJ1-3; TRBD1 is a possible D gene (5 bases). Germline CDR1 is MDHEN and CDR2 is SYDVKM. V lost 6 bases and J lost 4, with 16 bases in between. The CDR3 covers 15 residues.

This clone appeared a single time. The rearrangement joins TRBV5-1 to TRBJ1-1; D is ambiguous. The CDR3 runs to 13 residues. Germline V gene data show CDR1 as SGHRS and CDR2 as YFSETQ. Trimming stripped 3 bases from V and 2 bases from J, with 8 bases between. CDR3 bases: TGCGCCAGCAGCTACTCCCAAAACACTGAAGCTTTCTTT. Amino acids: CASSYSQNTEAFF. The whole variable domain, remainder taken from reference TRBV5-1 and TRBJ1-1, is KAGVTQTPRYLIKTRGQQVTLSCSPISGHRSVSWYQQTPGQGLQFLFEYFSETQRNKGNFPGRFSGRQFSNSRSEMNVSTLELGDSALYLCASSYSQNTEAFFGQGTRLTVV.

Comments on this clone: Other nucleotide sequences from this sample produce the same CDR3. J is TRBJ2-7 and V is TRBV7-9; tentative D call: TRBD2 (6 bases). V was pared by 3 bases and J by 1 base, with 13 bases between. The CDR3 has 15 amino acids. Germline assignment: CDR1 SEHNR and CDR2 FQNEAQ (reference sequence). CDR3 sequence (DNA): TGTGCCAGCAGCTTGGCCGGGACTGGGTCCTACGAGCAGTACTTC. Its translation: CASSLAGTGSYEQYF.

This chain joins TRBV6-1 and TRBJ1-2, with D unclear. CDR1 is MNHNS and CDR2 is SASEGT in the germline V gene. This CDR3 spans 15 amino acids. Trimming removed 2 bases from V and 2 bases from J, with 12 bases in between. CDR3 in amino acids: CASSELSRPNYGYTF. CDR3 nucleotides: TGTGCCAGCAGTGAACTCTCTAGACCCAACTATGGCTACACCTTC.

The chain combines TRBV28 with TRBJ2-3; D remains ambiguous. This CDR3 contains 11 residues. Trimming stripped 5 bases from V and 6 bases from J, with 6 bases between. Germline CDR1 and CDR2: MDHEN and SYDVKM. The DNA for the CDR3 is TGTGCCAGCAGTATCGGGGATACGCAGTATTTT. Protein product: CASSIGDTQYF.

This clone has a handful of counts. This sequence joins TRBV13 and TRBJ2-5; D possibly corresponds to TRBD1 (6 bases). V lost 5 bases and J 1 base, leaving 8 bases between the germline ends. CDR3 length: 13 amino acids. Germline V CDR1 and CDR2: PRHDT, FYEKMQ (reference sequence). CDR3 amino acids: CASSLRGQETQYF. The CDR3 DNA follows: TGTGCCAGCAGCCTCAGGGGCCAAGAGACCCAGTACTTC. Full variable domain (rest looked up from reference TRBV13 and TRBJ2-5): AAGVIQSPRHLIKEKRETATLKCYPIPRHDTVYWYQQGPGQDPQFLISFYEKMQSDKGSIPDRFSAQQFSDYHSELNMSSLELGDSALYFCASSLRGQETQYFGPGTRLLVL.

The CDR3 reads CASSLTGDRTEAFF. CDR3 DNA sequence: TGTGCCAGCAGCTTGACGGGGGATCGGACTGAAGCTTTCTTT. The gene calls are TRBV5-6 and TRBJ1-1, with D possibly TRBD1 on 5 matching bases. Germline-derived CDR1 and CDR2 are SGHDT and YYEEEE. The CDR3 is made up of 14 amino acids. Between the trimmed V and J ends, which lost 1 base and 5 bases, there was a span of 12 bases. Together with reference TRBV5-6 and TRBJ1-1, the CDR3 gives the full variable domain: DAGVTQSPTHLIKTRGQQVTLRCSPKSGHDTVSWYQQALGQGPQFIFQYYEEEERQRGNFPDRFSGHQFPNYSSELNVNALLLGDSALYLCASSLTGDRTEAFFGQGTRLTVV.

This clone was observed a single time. Here the CDR3 reads CASSLSGGAINEQFF. The CDR3 DNA reads TGCGCCAGCAGCCTCAGCGGGGGGGCCATCAATGAGCAGTTCTTC. The V call is TRBV4-1, the J call TRBJ2-1; 10 bases map to TRBD2. The junction had 6 bases not matched to a gene; V was cut back by 4 bases and J by 6 bases. The length of the CDR3 is 15 residues. Germline lookup yields CDR1 MGHRA and CDR2 YSYEKL.